This passage covers 27 T cell receptor beta chains from one sample sequenced in a study of CD8 T cells in Susac syndrome. The RNA input was roughly 0.45 to 1 ug, and it was reverse transcribed with random hexamers. TCRdb reprocessed the immunoSEQ multiplex PCR reads via MiXCR and lists one record per CDR3 protein. Altogether 150,000 to 200,000 distinct CDR3 sequences are present, roughly 94% being singletons, with the ten largest covering 0.12%. The sample taken for sequencing was CD4+ T cells from PBMCs. These receptors came from a human donor with Susac syndrome.

The V and J genes are TRBV3-1 and TRBJ2-3; TRBD2 aligns across 12 bases. This CDR3 region has 16 residues. Germline assignment: CDR1 LGHDT and CDR2 YNNKEL (reference sequence). V shed 4 bases and J 4 bases; nucleotides not matched to a gene: 6. CDR3 DNA: TGTGCCAGCAGCCCCTGGGCTAGCGGGGGGGCAGATACGCAGTATTTT. This encodes CASSPWASGGADTQYF.

This chain uses TRBV20-1 with TRBJ2-7; D unclear. V lost 0 bases and J 5 bases, leaving 17 bases between the germline ends. CDR1 and CDR2 from the germline V gene are DFQATT and SNEGSKA (reference sequence). The CDR3 extends over 15 amino acids. CDR3 nucleotide sequence: TGCAGTGCTAGAGATACTGCGACTCCTCGCCACGAGCAGTACTTC. Amino acid sequence: CSARDTATPRHEQYF.

The chain carries TRBV20-1 and TRBJ1-2; 10 bases align to TRBD1. With V trimmed by 4 bases and J by 7 bases, 9 bases remained unmatched. The CDR3 sequence is 14 residues long. The germline V gene encodes CDR1 DFQATT and CDR2 SNEGSKA (reference sequence). This CDR3 is CSATEDRGLFGYTF. The CDR3 nucleotides are TGCAGTGCTACGGAGGACAGGGGGTTATTTGGCTACACCTTC.

The sample holds one count of this clonotype. In DNA form, the CDR3 reads TGCAGTGCCGGACTTCTAGCGGGGGCCTACGAGCAGTACTTC. Encoded protein: CSAGLLAGAYEQYF. The chain recombines TRBV20-1 with TRBJ2-7; 10 nucleotides line up with TRBD2. Trimming at V came to 6 bases and at J to 2 bases, leaving 7 bases not matched to a gene. This CDR3 is 14 amino acids long. Germline CDR1 reads DFQATT; CDR2 reads SNEGSKA (reference sequence).

V and J are TRBV11-2 and TRBJ1-3; no clear D. This CDR3 region has 14 residues. The V and J ends lost 5 bases and 9 bases respectively, with 17 bases between them. Germline CDR1 is SGHAT and CDR2 is FQNNGV. CDR3 nucleotides: TGTGCCAGCAGCCCCCAATGGCTTGATACCACCATATATTTT. Translated, it gives CASSPQWLDTTIYF.

J is TRBJ2-7 and V is TRBV4-2; TRBD1 might be the D (6 bases). Trimming pared 0 bases from V and 2 bases from J, leaving 11 bases between. This CDR3 contains 15 residues. Germline V gene data show CDR1 as LGHNA and CDR2 as YNFKEQ. DNA of the CDR3: TGTGCCAGCAGCCAAGATTTGGGGGCCCCCTACGAGCAGTACTTC. Encoded protein: CASSQDLGAPYEQYF.

This chain joins TRBV19 and TRBJ1-5; 7 nucleotides match TRBD1. CDR3 length: 13 residues. The J segment lost 4 bases and the V segment lost 4 bases, leaving 1 base of the junction unmatched. The germline CDR1 and CDR2 sequences are LNHDA and SQIVND (reference sequence). The DNA for the CDR3 is TGTGCCAGTAGTAAGGACAGGAATCAGCCCCAGCATTTT. Amino acid sequence: CASSKDRNQPQHF.

The gene calls are TRBV18 and TRBJ2-1, with TRBD1 matching over 8 bases. This CDR3 spans 17 amino acids. CDR1 and CDR2 (germline): KGHSH, LQKENI. V lost 3 bases, J lost 0 bases, and 7 bases stayed unmatched. CDR3 region: CASSPNRGQDSYNEQFF. In DNA form, the CDR3 reads TGTGCCAGCTCACCCAACCGGGGACAGGACTCCTACAATGAGCAGTTCTTC.

This chain connects TRBV5-1 to TRBJ1-1; weak D call: TRBD1 (5 bases). Germline assignment: CDR1 SGHRS and CDR2 YFSETQ. CDR3 length equals 14 residues. Trimming removed 3 bases from V and 1 base from J, with 10 bases in between. Here the CDR3 DNA reads TGCGCCAGCAGCTCCGGGACGGCGAACACTGAAGCTTTCTTT. Translated, it gives CASSSGTANTEAFF.

The V call is TRBV2, the J call TRBJ2-2; D gene uncertain. The CDR3 has 12 residues. V lost 2 bases, J lost 11 bases, and 9 bases lay in between. Germline V gene sequence: CDR1 SNHLY, CDR2 FYNNEI. CDR3 sequence reads: CASSESGPELFF. CDR3 nucleotides: TGTGCCAGCAGTGAATCAGGACCTGAGCTGTTTTTT.

V is TRBV7-6 and J is TRBJ1-1; 7 bases agree with TRBD1. J lost 11 bases, V lost 2 bases, and 5 bases had no gene match. CDR3 length: 12 residues. The germline CDR1 and CDR2 sequences are SGHVS and FNYEAQ. The CDR3 coding sequence is TGTGCCAGCAGCTTATTACAGGGGATGGCTTTCTTT. Translating gives CASSLLQGMAFF.

In this sample, this clonotype turned up once. The chain links TRBV7-8 to TRBJ1-1, with D possibly being TRBD1 (5 bases). The CDR3 totals 14 residues. Between the trimmed V and J ends, which lost 4 bases and 1 base, there was a span of 10 bases. Per germline, CDR1 SGHVS and CDR2 FQNEAQ. For the CDR3, the DNA is TGTGCCAGCAGCTCCGTGGGGGGGAACACTGAAGCTTTCTTT. Encoded protein: CASSSVGGNTEAFF.

CDR3 DNA: TGTGCCAGCAGCGTAGGGCCAGAGGGAGGGAACGAGCAGTACTTC. As protein: CASSVGPEGGNEQYF. The gene calls are TRBV9 and TRBJ2-7; 7 bases are a match to TRBD2. The CDR3 contains 15 residues. The ends lost 0 bases at V and 5 bases at J; junction bases unmatched: 8. Germline V gives CDR1 SGDLS, CDR2 YYNGEE.

This chain links TRBV7-9 with TRBJ1-1, with D possibly TRBD1 on 6 matching bases. The germline gives CDR1 SEHNR, CDR2 FQNEAQ (reference sequence). This CDR3 has 14 residues. V lost 3 bases, J lost 5 bases, and 13 bases lay in between. CDR3 nucleotides: TGTGCCAGCAGCTTCTTGGGGGCGCAAACTGAAGCTTTCTTT. Residues: CASSFLGAQTEAFF.

The gene calls are TRBV5-8 and TRBJ1-2, with 9 bases lining up with TRBD1. The trim removed 4 bases at V and 4 bases at J, leaving 5 bases unmatched. The CDR3 contains 14 residues. Germline lookup yields CDR1 SGHTS and CDR2 YDEGEE. The CDR3 region is CASSTGGGGYGYTF. The DNA of the CDR3 is TGTGCCAGCAGCACAGGGGGCGGCGGCTATGGCTACACCTTC.

The chain joins TRBV5-6 to TRBJ1-2; D ambiguous. The germline V gene encodes CDR1 SGHDT and CDR2 YYEEEE. Between the trimmed V and J ends, which lost 3 bases and 8 bases, there was a span of 14 bases. The CDR3 has 13 amino acids. CDR3 region: CASSWMGTEGYTF. CDR3 nucleotide sequence: TGTGCCAGCAGCTGGATGGGAACAGAAGGCTACACCTTC.

This chain links TRBV5-6 with TRBJ1-1; a weak D match, TRBD1 (6 bases). Germline V gives CDR1 SGHDT, CDR2 YYEEEE. The CDR3 length is 13 residues. V dropped 0 bases and J dropped 5 bases, with 8 bases sitting between them. The CDR3 protein is CASSLGTATEAFF. In nucleotides, the CDR3 is TGTGCCAGCAGCTTGGGGACAGCAACTGAAGCTTTCTTT.

This chain links TRBV7-6 with TRBJ1-3; D remains ambiguous. The V and J ends lost 0 bases and 2 bases respectively, with 11 bases between them. This CDR3 has 16 residues. CDR1 and CDR2 (germline): SGHVS, FNYEAQ. The CDR3 here is CASSLALPSTGNTIYF. The CDR3, as DNA: TGTGCCAGCAGCTTAGCTTTACCCTCCACTGGAAACACCATATATTTT.

V is TRBV7-8 and J is TRBJ2-7; unclear D gene. There are 13 residues in the CDR3. Germline values: CDR1 SGHVS, CDR2 FQNEAQ. V was pared by 6 bases and J by 5 bases, with 14 bases between. The CDR3 nucleotides read TGTGCCAGCAGGATATGGCAGTCCGACGAGCAGTACTTC. It is translated as CASRIWQSDEQYF.

The chain has TRBV23-1 and TRBJ2-1; the D is unclear. TRBV23-1 is flagged as an ORF with uncertain function. This CDR3 is built from 12 residues. The V gene lost 1 base and the J gene lost 14 bases, with 12 bases spanning the gap. The CDR3 DNA reads TGCGCCAGCAGTCAATGGCGACCCCCGGAGTTCTTC. It specifies CASSQWRPPEFF.

The J gene is TRBJ2-5, the V gene TRBV5-4, with 10 bases matching TRBD1. The CDR3 is 15 amino acids. Germline V gene data show CDR1 as SGHNT and CDR2 as YYREEE (reference sequence). The V and J ends lost 1 base and 4 bases, in that order; junction bases with no gene match: 4. The CDR3 nucleotides are TGTGCCAGCAGCTTGCCCGGGACAGGGGCAGAGACCCAGTACTTC. Amino acids: CASSLPGTGAETQYF.

This rearrangement joins TRBV3-1 to TRBJ1-2; possible D gene TRBD1, 5 bases. Germline V gene lookup returns CDR1 LGHDT and CDR2 YNNKEL (reference sequence). Deletions cut 1 base from V and 4 bases from J, with 10 bases between. The CDR3 totals 14 residues. The CDR3, as DNA: TGTGCCAGCAGCCAAGTGGGGGACGGCTATGGCTACACCTTC. This encodes CASSQVGDGYGYTF.

The chain employs TRBV2 and TRBJ2-6, with 8 bases fitting TRBD1. The CDR3 has 13 residues. Germline loops: CDR1 SNHLY, CDR2 FYNNEI. The J segment lost 12 bases and the V segment lost 8 bases, leaving 9 bases of the junction unmatched. CDR3 bases: TGTGCCAGCCTTGAAGGACAGGGACTCGTCCTGACTTTC. Translated: CASLEGQGLVLTF.

V usage is TRBV6-2 or TRBV6-3 and J usage is TRBJ2-5; maybe TRBD1 (5 bases). There are 15 residues in the CDR3. Germline CDR1 reads MNHEY; CDR2 reads SVGEGT. The V end was cut by 5 bases, the J end by 1 base, with 14 bases between. CDR3 in DNA: TGTGCCAGCAGTCCCAGACAGACATCCCAAGAGACCCAGTACTTC. Translated: CASSPRQTSQETQYF.

This chain joins TRBV4-1 and TRBJ2-2; possible D gene TRBD2, 5 bases. This CDR3 region has 16 residues. CDR1 and CDR2 from the germline V gene are MGHRA and YSYEKL. Trimming shortened V by 1 base and J by 0 bases, and 9 bases separated the two germline ends. This CDR3 is CASSQVELANTGELFF. The CDR3 DNA follows: TGCGCCAGCAGCCAAGTAGAACTAGCGAACACCGGGGAGCTGTTTTTT.

This sequence joins TRBV5-4 and TRBJ2-5, with 8 bases lining up with TRBD1. Per the germline V gene, CDR1 is SGHNT and CDR2 is YYREEE (reference sequence). The length of the CDR3 is 15 residues. Losses at the gene ends were 5 bases for V and 2 bases for J; bases not matched to a gene: 8. CDR3 DNA: TGTGCCAGCAGTCGAGGACAGGGCCGGCAAGAGACCCAGTACTTC. Translation: CASSRGQGRQETQYF.

The chain couples TRBV7-2 to TRBJ2-3, with TRBD1 matching over 12 bases. CDR1 is SGHTA and CDR2 is FQGNSA in the germline V gene. J was trimmed by 3 bases and V by 5 bases; bases with no gene match: 6. The CDR3 consists of 16 residues. In DNA, the CDR3 is TGTGCCAGCAGCGGGGGACAGGGGGCGCGAACAGATACGCAGTATTTT. This translates into CASSGGQGARTDTQYF.